Following are 12 T cell receptor beta chains from one sample sequenced in a study of blood T cell repertoires in COVID-19. Sequenced by immunoSEQ multiplex PCR; TCRdb stores in-frame clones only, minus some. The table includes about 300,000 clones, roughly 90% detected once. The sequenced sample consisted of peripheral blood. The origin of the receptors is a man younger than 35 who had recovered from COVID-19.

This sequence joins TRBV6-4 and TRBJ1-2, with D possibly matching TRBD1 (5 bases). Germline loops: CDR1 MRHNA, CDR2 SNTAGT. The CDR3 has 14 amino acids. The V end was cut by 3 bases, the J end by 6 bases, with 14 bases between. The CDR3 spells CASSETPAGNGYTF. The CDR3 DNA reads TGTGCCAGCAGTGAAACCCCAGCAGGGAATGGCTACACCTTC.

The chain combines TRBV4-1 with TRBJ1-4, with 10 bases that match TRBD1. V shed 7 bases, J shed 7 bases, and the junction held 9 bases outside the gene matches. The CDR3 is 15 residues long. Germline V CDR1 and CDR2: MGHRA, YSYEKL. The CDR3 loop reads CASTLGDRGGEKLFF. Here the CDR3 DNA reads TGCGCCAGCACCCTAGGGGACAGGGGAGGTGAAAAACTGTTTTTT.

With regard to this clone: This same CDR3 is encoded by further DNA sequences in the sample. The J gene is TRBJ1-2, the V gene TRBV20-1; D is possibly TRBD1 (6 bases). CDR3 length: 11 residues. In germline, CDR1 is DFQATT, CDR2 SNEGSKA (reference sequence). V was clipped by 3 bases and J by 4 bases, with 6 bases between them. CDR3 region: CSARDSYGYTF. The CDR3 nucleotides read TGCAGTGCTAGGGACAGCTATGGCTACACCTTC.

The chain combines TRBV10-2 with TRBJ2-1, with TRBD2 as a possible D gene (6 bases). There are 15 residues in the CDR3. Germline V CDR1 and CDR2: WSHSY, SAAADI. Trimming stripped 3 bases from V and 0 bases from J, with 9 bases between. CDR3 bases: TGCGCCAGCAGTGATTTTAGCGGCTCCTACAATGAGCAGTTCTTC. This encodes CASSDFSGSYNEQFF.

The chain uses TRBV4-3 and TRBJ2-1, with 9 bases fitting TRBD2. The CDR3 loop spans 16 amino acids. CDR1 and CDR2 (germline): LGHNA, YSLEER. Trimming took 11 bases from V and 3 from J; bases not matched to a gene: 14. The CDR3 loop reads CARRRAGGDLYNEQFF. CDR3 in DNA: TGCGCCCGCCGCCGGGCGGGGGGGGACCTCTACAATGAGCAGTTCTTC.

The chain carries TRBV5-1 and TRBJ1-1; perhaps TRBD1 as D (5 bases). Germline V gene lookup returns CDR1 SGHRS and CDR2 YFSETQ. This CDR3 spans 15 amino acids. Trimming cost V 0 bases and J 3 bases, with 12 bases left between them. The CDR3 nucleotides are TGCGCCAGCAGCTTGGCAGGGTGGTGGGACACTGAAGCTTTCTTT. Translating gives CASSLAGWWDTEAFF.

This clone was observed a few times. This chain connects TRBV7-9 to TRBJ1-5; 9 bases fit TRBD1. Germline lookup yields CDR1 SEHNR and CDR2 FQNEAQ (reference sequence). This CDR3 has 13 amino acids. Germline trimming cut 5 bases from V and 5 bases from J; bases unmatched to any gene: 1. CDR3 nucleotides: TGTGCCAGCAGCCGGACAGGGGATCAGCCCCAGCATTTT. Its protein product is CASSRTGDQPQHF.

The chain uses TRBV5-8 and TRBJ2-2; 10 bases agree with TRBD1. From germline, CDR1 is SGHTS and CDR2 YDEGEE. The J segment lost 5 bases and the V segment lost 5 bases, leaving 9 bases of the junction unmatched. The CDR3 sequence is 16 residues long. CDR3 region: CASSFFGQGVTGELFF. CDR3 bases: TGTGCCAGCAGTTTTTTTGGACAGGGGGTTACCGGGGAGCTGTTTTTT. The full variable domain, in which reference TRBV5-8 and TRBJ2-2 provide the parts outside the CDR3, is EAGVTQSPTHLIKTRGQQATLRCSPISGHTSVYWYQQALGLGLQFLLWYDEGEERNRGNFPPRFSGRQFPNYSSELNVNALELEDSALYLCASSFFGQGVTGELFFGEGSRLTVL.

The chain recombines TRBV19 with TRBJ2-1; 12 nucleotides agree with TRBD1. In germline, CDR1 is LNHDA, CDR2 SQIVND (reference sequence). This CDR3 has 15 amino acids. Trimming took 7 bases from V and 9 from J; bases not matched to a gene: 10. CDR3 in amino acids: CASNPGDRGRVEQFF. CDR3 nucleotide sequence: TGTGCCAGTAACCCAGGGGACAGGGGGCGCGTTGAGCAGTTCTTC.

This chain links TRBV30 with TRBJ1-1; D uncertain. Germline lookup yields CDR1 GTSNPN and CDR2 SVGIG (reference sequence). The CDR3 contains 14 residues. V was trimmed by 4 bases and J by 2 bases, leaving 14 bases between them. This CDR3 is CAWIVHTANTEAFF. CDR3 nucleotides: TGTGCCTGGATAGTCCACACAGCTAACACTGAAGCTTTCTTT.

The genes are TRBV5-6 and TRBJ1-1; no firm D call. The CDR3 is 12 residues long. The germline V and J ends were trimmed by 0 bases and 8 bases, with 8 bases remaining between them. Germline V gene sequence: CDR1 SGHDT, CDR2 YYEEEE. CDR3 DNA sequence: TGTGCCAGCAGCTTGGACAGCCGGGAAGCTTTCTTT. Amino acid sequence: CASSLDSREAFF.

The rearrangement joins TRBV4-1 to TRBJ1-2; D is uncertain. Deletions cut 3 bases from V and 7 bases from J, with 12 bases between. Germline V gene sequence: CDR1 MGHRA, CDR2 YSYEKL. This CDR3 contains 13 residues. The CDR3 here is CASSQARVGGYTF. DNA for the CDR3: TGCGCCAGCAGCCAGGCGAGGGTTGGTGGCTACACCTTC.